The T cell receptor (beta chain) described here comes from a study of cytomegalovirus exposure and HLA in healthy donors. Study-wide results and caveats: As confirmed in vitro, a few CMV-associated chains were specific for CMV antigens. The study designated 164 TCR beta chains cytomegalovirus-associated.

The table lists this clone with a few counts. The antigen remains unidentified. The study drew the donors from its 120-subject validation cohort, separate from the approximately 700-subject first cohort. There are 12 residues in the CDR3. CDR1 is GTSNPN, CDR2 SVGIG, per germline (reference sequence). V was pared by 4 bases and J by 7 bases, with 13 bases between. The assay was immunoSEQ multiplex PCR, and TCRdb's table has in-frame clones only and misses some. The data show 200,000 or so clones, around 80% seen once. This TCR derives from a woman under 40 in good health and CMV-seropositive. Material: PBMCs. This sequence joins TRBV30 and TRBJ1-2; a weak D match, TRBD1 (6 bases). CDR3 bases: TGTGCCTGGAACCCAAACAGGGTTGGCTACACCTTC. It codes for CAWNPNRVGYTF.